The text below deals with one T cell receptor beta chain. The antigen it recognizes is unknown. Per-base qualities were not stored, and no clone one base away is much larger. Patients with autoimmune disease history or receiving systemic immunosuppression were excluded from the trial. In every dose cohort, peripheral blood was drawn for TCR sequencing at baseline, cycle 4 day 1, and cycle 7 day 1. The samples were taken from a phase I, first-in-human, multicenter, open-label dose-escalation trial of ivuxolimab. Adults with locally advanced or metastatic melanoma, renal cell carcinoma, hepatocellular carcinoma or head and neck squamous cell carcinoma were enrolled in the trial. CD4+ and CD8+ T cells were sorted separately from peripheral blood before TCR sequencing. The CDR3 has 18 amino acids, counting the end cysteine and phenylalanine. Left in the record is the CDR3 DNA by itself, 54 bases read in frame from the first base. The V end gives up 5 bases and the J end 4 bases, leaving 13 bases in the junction not matched to a gene. Taken from the germline V gene, the CDR1 and CDR2 loops are MDHEN and SYDVKM.

For sequencing of the TCRbeta CDR3 region, genomic DNA was extracted from the sorted cells. The immunoSEQ Assay was used for sequencing of TCRbeta CDR3 regions. In TCRdb, the immuneACCESS table is reduced to in-frame sequences with V and J assigned. These tables do not hold every clone; where another copy was compared, an unresolved V gene accounts for under half, and the others remain unexplained. This sample gives 50,000 or so clones in total; more than 75% of them show up just once. 4.7% of the sample belongs to the ten largest clones. The data are from a study of OX40 agonist ivuxolimab in advanced cancers. With respect to the entire study: Ivuxolimab, which targeted the costimulatory receptor OX40 (CD134), was an agonistic, fully human IgG2 monoclonal antibody. In the dose-escalation cohort, more than 80% of patients were male, and the mean age was approximately 60 years with a range of roughly 23 to 79. Prior anti-PD-1, anti-PD-L1 or anti-CTLA-4 therapy was permitted, and checkpoint inhibitors had been received by approximately 39% of dose-escalation patients. Partial responses were achieved by three dose-escalation patients, of whom one had hepatocellular carcinoma and two had cutaneous melanoma. The point of sequencing TCRbeta in the periphery was to test whether ivuxolimab changed TCR sequence diversity and drove clonal T-cell expansion. Intravenous ivuxolimab was administered to patients every 2 weeks at six dose levels: 0.01, 0.1, 0.3, 1.5, 3 and 10 mg/kg. Of the approximately 50 dose-escalation patients, hepatocellular carcinoma was present in 19, melanoma in around 15, renal cell carcinoma in 9 and head and neck cancer in 9. The paper reports the monotherapy dose-escalation portion (N = 52 patients) of the phase I ivuxolimab trial.

Study-wide findings and limitations: The antigen specificity of the peripheral T cells that underwent clonal expansion was not determined. Partial responders in the 0.1-3.0 mg/kg groups had among the lowest normalized peripheral clonal expansion, especially among CD8+ T cells. On average, CD8+ T cells showed more expanded clones than CD4+ T cells after ivuxolimab. At doses of 0.1 to 3.0 mg/kg, clonal expansion of both CD4+ and CD8+ T cells in blood was seen between baseline and week 6. Low levels of normalized T-cell clonal expansion were also seen in some nonresponding patients.

The sample consisted of CD4+ or CD8+ T cells sorted from blood, taken in a trial of the OX40 agonist ivuxolimab. The origin of this receptor is an adult with an advanced solid tumor such as melanoma, head and neck, liver or kidney cancer. The rearrangement combines TRBV28 with TRBJ2-5; 13 middle bases align to TRBD2. This receptor has the CDR3 CASSQSRTSGSLVETQYF. The base sequence is TGTGCCAGCAGTCAGTCTCGGACTAGCGGGAGCTTGGTAGAGACCCAGTACTTC. With all but the CDR3 taken from the reference TRBV28 and TRBJ2-5 genes, the full variable domain is: DVKVTQSSRYLVKRTGEKVFLECVQDMDHENMFWYRQDPGLGLRLIYFSYDVKMKEKGDIPEGYSVSREKKERFSLILESASTNQTSMYLCASSQSRTSGSLVETQYFGPGTRLLVL.